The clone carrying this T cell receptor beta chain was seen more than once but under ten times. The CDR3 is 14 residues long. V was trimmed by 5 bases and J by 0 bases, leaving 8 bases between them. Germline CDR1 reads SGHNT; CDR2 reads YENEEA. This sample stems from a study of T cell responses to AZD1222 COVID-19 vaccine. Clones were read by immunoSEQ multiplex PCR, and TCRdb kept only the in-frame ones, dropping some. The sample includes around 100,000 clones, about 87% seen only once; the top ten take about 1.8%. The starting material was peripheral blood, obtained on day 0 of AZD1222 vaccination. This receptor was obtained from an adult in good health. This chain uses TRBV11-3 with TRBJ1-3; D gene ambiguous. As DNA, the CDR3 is TGTGCCAGCAGCCCCTGGGACTCTGGAAACACCATATATTTT. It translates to CASSPWDSGNTIYF.